One and the same sample provided the 30 T cell receptor beta chains below, sequenced in a study of shared clonotypes between healthy human individuals (dated by TCRdb to between 2020 and 2021). Preparation of the library involved the immunoSEQ multiplex PCR assay. Sourced from immuneACCESS, this table was stored by TCRdb with only in-frame sequences that have V and J called. A share of the clones is absent; for the studies checked, an unresolved V gene accounts for under half, and the remainder has no known explanation. Counted in this sample were 2 million to 3 million clones; more than 90% of them appeared once. About 0.13% of the sample belongs to the ten largest clones. What was sequenced was naive CD4+ T cells sorted from blood. Explained via the paper, the cell subset or site label denotes: CD45RA+ positively selected. The receptors come from a young man in good health.

Concerning this clone: Other DNA sequences from this sample encode an identical CDR3 as well. The V and J genes are TRBV9 and TRBJ2-1, with 8 bases that match TRBD2. The CDR3 sequence is 15 residues long. V was pared by 3 bases and J by 0 bases, with 2 bases of the junction left unmatched. CDR1 is SGDLS and CDR2 is YYNGEE in the germline V gene. In DNA form, the CDR3 reads TGTGCCAGCAGCGCCAGCGGGAGCTCCTACAATGAGCAGTTCTTC. Encoded protein: CASSASGSSYNEQFF.

The chain uses TRBV30 and TRBJ2-1; D not resolved. The CDR3 covers 15 residues. Germline CDR1 is GTSNPN and CDR2 is SVGIG (reference sequence). V lost 5 bases, J lost 0 bases, and 14 bases lay in between. CDR3: CAWLKGRSSYNEQFF. The CDR3 coding sequence is TGTGCCTGGCTGAAAGGCAGGAGCTCCTACAATGAGCAGTTCTTC.

The rearrangement links TRBV7-2 to TRBJ2-7; D unresolved. The CDR3 has 14 amino acids. Germline CDR1 is SGHTA and CDR2 is FQGNSA. Trimming stripped 4 bases from V and 7 bases from J, with 17 bases between. CDR3 nucleotides: TGTGCCAGCAGCTCAATATTAGGTAGCAAAGAGCAGTACTTC. Its protein is CASSSILGSKEQYF.

Concerning this clone itself: This sample includes further DNA sequences coding for the same CDR3. CDR3 in DNA: TGTGCCAGCAGGGCCAGCGGCCTCTCCTACGAGCAGTACTTC. This sequence encodes CASRASGLSYEQYF. The chain is built from TRBV2 and TRBJ2-7; D is perhaps TRBD2 (5 bases). V shed 6 bases and J shed 0 bases, with 12 bases lying between them. CDR1 is SNHLY and CDR2 is FYNNEI in the germline V gene. This CDR3 region has 14 residues.

The CDR3 region has the DNA TGTGCCTACGCTCTACTCGACGAGCAGTACTTC. This gives the protein CAYALLDEQYF. V usage is TRBV30 and J usage is TRBJ2-7; no clear D gene. The V gene lost 7 bases and the J gene lost 5 bases, with 12 bases spanning the gap. The CDR3 consists of 11 residues. Germline loops: CDR1 GTSNPN, CDR2 SVGIG (reference sequence).

The CDR3 sequence: CASSVDLSSGNTIYF. The CDR3 DNA reads TGTGCCAGCAGCGTAGACTTAAGCTCTGGAAACACCATATATTTT. The genes are TRBV9 and TRBJ1-3; D gene uncertain. Trimming left V 0 bases short and J 0 bases short, with 7 bases between. The germline V gene has CDR1 SGDLS and CDR2 YYNGEE. This CDR3 is built from 15 residues.

This chain connects TRBV5-1 to TRBJ2-3; 8 positions match TRBD2. The V gene end was trimmed by 4 bases and the J gene end by 2 bases; junction bases not matched to a gene: 6. Germline CDR1 and CDR2: SGHRS and YFSETQ. This CDR3 has 15 amino acids. The DNA for the CDR3 is TGCGCCAGCAGCCCCGGGACTAGTCCCACAGATACGCAGTATTTT. It yields the protein CASSPGTSPTDTQYF.

CDR3 residues: CAISPGVSGGHTDTQYF. In DNA form, the CDR3 reads TGTGCCATCAGCCCTGGGGTTAGCGGGGGACACACAGATACGCAGTATTTT. V usage is TRBV10-3 and J usage is TRBJ2-3; TRBD2 matches at 9 bases. V trimming: 6 bases; J trimming: 2 bases; junction bases outside the gene matches: 12. CDR1 is ENHRY, CDR2 SYGVKD, per germline. This CDR3 is 17 amino acids long.

The V and J genes are TRBV5-1 and TRBJ1-1; 8 bases map to TRBD1. The CDR3 consists of 14 residues. V gave up 4 bases and J gave up 4 bases; unmatched junction bases: 6. Germline-derived CDR1 and CDR2 are SGHRS and YFSETQ. CDR3 residues: CASSGQGVGTEAFF. The CDR3, as DNA: TGCGCCAGCAGCGGACAGGGAGTGGGCACTGAAGCTTTCTTT.

This sequence joins TRBV11-2 and TRBJ2-4; D not resolved. From germline, CDR1 is SGHAT and CDR2 FQNNGV. V lost 2 bases to trimming and J lost 0 bases, with 5 bases between them. The CDR3 runs to 14 residues. The CDR3 region is CASSLQLAKNIQYF. The CDR3 DNA follows: TGTGCCAGCAGCTTACAACTAGCCAAAAACATTCAGTACTTC.

This sequence joins TRBV21-1 and TRBJ2-7. TRBV21-1 represents a pseudogene. The CDR3 contains 16 residues. The CDR3 protein is CASSKGGPAETYEQYF. The CDR3 nucleotides are TGTGCCAGCAGCAAAGGCGGACCGGCGGAGACCTACGAGCAGTACTTC.

CDR3 protein: CAWTRTLNEQFF. Here the CDR3 DNA reads TGTGCCTGGACCCGGACTCTCAATGAGCAGTTCTTC. The chain uses TRBV30 and TRBJ2-1; a possible D gene is TRBD2 (5 bases). This CDR3 spans 12 amino acids. The V and J ends lost 4 bases and 6 bases respectively, with 10 bases between them. The germline CDR1 and CDR2 sequences are GTSNPN and SVGIG (reference sequence).

The V gene is TRBV7-9, the J gene TRBJ1-3, with TRBD1 as a possible D gene (5 bases). The CDR3 contains 15 residues. The V end was cut by 1 base, the J end by 4 bases, with 11 bases between. Germline values: CDR1 SEHNR, CDR2 FQNEAQ (reference sequence). CDR3 sequence (DNA): TGTGCCAGCAGCTTAGACGACAGAGACGGAAACACCATATATTTT. It translates to CASSLDDRDGNTIYF.

This chain connects TRBV6-1 to TRBJ2-7; TRBD1 matches 9 bases. V lost 7 bases to trimming and J lost 4 bases; unmatched junction nucleotides: 8. Germline-derived CDR1 and CDR2 are MNHNS and SASEGT. The CDR3 is 14 residues long. DNA of the CDR3: TGTGCCAGCACCCCCACAGGGGGCAATTACGAGCAGTACTTC. Protein sequence: CASTPTGGNYEQYF.

The rearrangement uses TRBV27 and TRBJ2-7; D is ambiguous. The V gene lost 2 bases and the J gene lost 4 bases, with 15 bases spanning the gap. The CDR3 has 15 amino acids. The germline CDR1 and CDR2 sequences are MNHEY and SMNVEV (reference sequence). This CDR3 reads CASSLKGNFNYEQYF. The CDR3 DNA reads TGTGCCAGCAGTTTAAAGGGCAATTTTAATTACGAGCAGTACTTC.

The rearrangement joins TRBV2 to TRBJ2-5, with TRBD2 matching over 8 bases. After removal of 4 bases from V and 2 bases from J, the junction contained 6 bases not matched to a gene. CDR3 length equals 15 residues. Looked up from germline, CDR1 is SNHLY and CDR2 is FYNNEI. CDR3 sequence (DNA): TGTGCCAGCAGTGTTAGCGGGAACACTCAAGAGACCCAGTACTTC. Translating it yields CASSVSGNTQETQYF.

The chain employs TRBV6-5 and TRBJ2-7, with D maybe TRBD1 (5 bases). Germline V gene lookup returns CDR1 MNHEY and CDR2 SVGAGI. Trimming removed 0 bases at V and 0 bases at J, with 9 bases between. This CDR3 contains 15 residues. The CDR3 loop is CASSYSPGNSYEQYF. The CDR3 region has the DNA TGTGCCAGCAGTTACTCCCCAGGGAACTCCTACGAGCAGTACTTC.

The chain's CDR3 is CASSPDSNEQFF. CDR3 DNA sequence: TGTGCCAGCAGTCCAGATAGTAATGAGCAGTTCTTC. This chain connects TRBV7-2 to TRBJ2-1; D remains ambiguous. CDR1 and CDR2 (germline): SGHTA, FQGNSA. The CDR3 has 12 amino acids. The germline V and J ends were trimmed by 6 bases and 7 bases, with 10 bases remaining between them. Drawing the rest from reference TRBV7-2 and TRBJ2-1, the complete variable domain is GAGVSQSPSNKVTEKGKDVELRCDPISGHTALYWYRQSLGQGLEFLIYFQGNSAPDKSGLPSDRFSAERTGGSVSTLTIQRTQQEDSAVYLCASSPDSNEQFFGPGTRLTVL.

The chain uses TRBV6-1 and TRBJ2-3; TRBD2 might be the D (7 bases). V lost 4 bases and J 4 bases, leaving 12 bases between the germline ends. The CDR3 has 14 amino acids. Per the germline V gene, CDR1 is MNHNS and CDR2 is SASEGT. As DNA, the CDR3 is TGTGCCAGCAGTGTGGGGGGGGCCGCAGATACGCAGTATTTT. Its translation: CASSVGGAADTQYF.

This chain joins TRBV7-9 and TRBJ1-3; 10 bases align to TRBD1. Trimming removed 0 bases from V and 0 bases from J; junction bases left unmatched: 5. Per the germline V gene, CDR1 is SEHNR and CDR2 is FQNEAQ (reference sequence). The CDR3 totals 18 residues. CDR3 nucleotide sequence: TGTGCCAGCAGCTTAGCGCTCGGGGACAGGGGCTCTGGAAACACCATATATTTT. Its protein product is CASSLALGDRGSGNTIYF.

The chain links TRBV6-5 to TRBJ2-3; 9 bases are a match to TRBD2. The CDR3 sequence is 15 residues long. Germline trimming cut 7 bases from V and 4 bases from J; bases unmatched to any gene: 9. Germline V CDR1 and CDR2: MNHEY, SVGAGI. CDR3 region: CASTRGGGASDTQYF. The CDR3 DNA reads TGTGCCAGCACCAGAGGCGGGGGGGCCTCAGATACGCAGTATTTT.

Comment on this clone: Additional DNA sequences in this sample encode the identical CDR3. This chain joins TRBV6-1 and TRBJ1-2; D is unclear. Deletions cut 5 bases from V and 5 bases from J, with 3 bases between. The CDR3 has 10 amino acids. Germline V gene sequence: CDR1 MNHNS, CDR2 SASEGT. The CDR3 DNA sequence: TGTGCCAGCAGTACTTATGGCTACACCTTC. Translating gives CASSTYGYTF.

The chain employs TRBV11-2 and TRBJ2-3; D gene uncertain. Trimming stripped 6 bases from V and 8 bases from J, with 9 bases between. The CDR3 covers 11 residues. Germline V CDR1 and CDR2: SGHAT, FQNNGV. CDR3 nucleotides: TGTGCCAGCAGTAGCACCGGTACGCAGTATTTT. This sequence encodes CASSSTGTQYF.

The chain carries TRBV19 and TRBJ1-5; no definite D call. V shed 3 bases and J shed 3 bases, with 9 bases lying between them. The CDR3 has 14 amino acids. Germline V gives CDR1 LNHDA, CDR2 SQIVND (reference sequence). DNA of the CDR3: TGTGCCAGTAGTATCCAGGCCCTCAATCAGCCCCAGCATTTT. Its protein product is CASSIQALNQPQHF.

The rearrangement links TRBV27 to TRBJ2-1; 8 nucleotides line up with TRBD2. V trimming: 4 bases; J trimming: 3 bases; junction bases outside the gene matches: 8. The CDR3 contains 16 residues. In germline, CDR1 is MNHEY, CDR2 SMNVEV (reference sequence). The CDR3 here is CASSSKLAVDYNEQFF. The CDR3 bases are TGTGCCAGCAGTTCGAAACTAGCGGTGGACTACAATGAGCAGTTCTTC.

This chain connects TRBV5-1 to TRBJ2-2; D is uncertain. The CDR3 totals 14 residues. CDR1 is SGHRS, CDR2 YFSETQ, per germline. Trimming took 1 base from V and 3 from J, leaving 7 bases between them. CDR3 coding DNA: TGCGCCAGCAGCTTGATGACTGACACCGGGGAGCTGTTTTTT. The encoded protein is CASSLMTDTGELFF.

This clone came up once. The gene calls are TRBV30 and TRBJ1-1, with 10 bases lining up with TRBD1. The V gene's germline CDR1 is GTSNPN and CDR2 SVGIG (reference sequence). With 4 bases clipped from V and 5 bases from J, the junction kept 7 bases outside the gene matches. This CDR3 comprises 14 residues. CDR3 sequence (DNA): TGTGCCTGGAAAAGGGACAGGGGCTGGACTGAAGCTTTCTTT. Amino acids: CAWKRDRGWTEAFF.

The chain joins TRBV7-3 to TRBJ1-2; D perhaps matches TRBD1 (5 bases). The CDR3 has 14 amino acids. Germline V gene lookup returns CDR1 SGHTA and CDR2 FQGTGA. V was pared by 1 base and J by 3 bases, with 9 bases between. The CDR3 sequence is CASSLNPGDYGYTF. CDR3 nucleotide sequence: TGTGCCAGCAGCTTAAACCCGGGGGACTATGGCTACACCTTC.

This chain joins TRBV5-1 and TRBJ2-3; D may be TRBD2 (6 bases). V was pared by 1 base and J by 2 bases, with 14 bases between. The CDR3 is 16 amino acids. Germline assignment: CDR1 SGHRS and CDR2 YFSETQ. As DNA, the CDR3 is TGCGCCAGCAGCTTGAACGGTCCGGGGGACACAGATACGCAGTATTTT. This encodes CASSLNGPGDTDTQYF.

Turning to this clone: The same CDR3 also results from other DNA sequences found in this sample. V usage is TRBV18 and J usage is TRBJ2-5; 7 bases line up with TRBD2. Looked up from germline, CDR1 is KGHSH and CDR2 is LQKENI. Germline trimming cut 6 bases from V and 0 bases from J; bases unmatched to any gene: 1. CDR3 length equals 13 residues. CDR3 nucleotides: TGTGCCAGCTCCCGGGGGGACCAAGAGACCCAGTACTTC. Translated, it gives CASSRGDQETQYF.